This entry describes one T cell receptor beta chain. Its antigen is still unknown. The record has no base qualities; no much larger clone is one base away. What the treatment or condition label conveys for this sample: in vitro stimulation with specific CMV peptide epitopes to enrich CMV-specific T cells. Sequenced using an Illumina HiSeq 1500. The public reads were reprocessed in TCRdb via fastp at Q25 and MiXCR, keeping in-frame beta chains. Rows matching on CDR3 protein sequence are summarized as one entry with the most common DNA and genes. A total of around 570,000 distinct CDR3 sequences appear in this sample, roughly 43% of them only once. The ten largest make up 48% of the sample. This entry is derived from a study of T cell repertoires in cytomegalovirus infection (dated by TCRdb to the late 2010s). With regard to the full study: Peptide stimulations targeted recently identified HLA-C-restricted CMV epitopes, whose presentation resists viral immunomodulation, together with well-studied HLA-B-restricted epitopes. Because public TCR beta signatures pointed to carriage of CMV infection together with the matching HLA type, the HLA type of each donor mattered for the analysis. Overall results and qualifications from the work: In the ex vivo response, HLA-C-restricted CMV-specific TCR beta clonotypes were dominant, and in two of eight donors the single most frequent clonotype came from this HLA-C-restricted group. In both this cohort and an independent approximately 370-donor cohort, the cumulative frequency of public TCR beta family members distinguished carriers of CMV infection plus the relevant HLA type.

The source of this sequence is a human donor in good health (CMV status not recorded). Some clones in this sample may be carry-over from other donors' samples. Sequenced here: cultured PBMCs, sampled from culture after CMV antigen stimulation.

Here is the DNA: TGCAGTGCTTTAGACACCCGGAGAGGCTATGGCTACACCTTC. It specifies CSALDTRRGYGYTF. The rearranged chain carries TRBV20-1 and TRBJ1-2; confidence is insufficient to name the D gene. A distance of 17 bases separates the germline ends of V and J, which lose 5 bases and 4 bases respectively. The cysteine opens and the phenylalanine closes a CDR3 of 14 amino acids. Only the CDR3 portion is preserved as DNA: 42 bases, with reading frame beginning at the first base. The germline V gene (reference sequence) sets CDR1 to DFQATT and CDR2 to SNEGSKA.